This TCR beta chain was captured in a study of control samples from healthy donors and cancer patients. Data came from immunoSEQ multiplex PCR; TCRdb stores just in-frame clones and leaves some out. The sample includes 60,000 to 95,000 clones, 89% of them seen just once. Germline assignment: CDR1 WNHNN and CDR2 SYGVQD (reference sequence). Trimming took 3 bases from V and 4 from J, leaving 15 bases between them. The CDR3 runs 15 residues. This receptor was identified in a woman aged 45-65 years with colorectal cancer. The chain joins TRBV10-1 to TRBJ1-2; D is uncertain. Sequenced material: PBMCs. DNA of the CDR3: TGCGCCAGCAGTGACCGACGCGACTCCCTCTATGGCTACACCTTC. This gives the protein CASSDRRDSLYGYTF.